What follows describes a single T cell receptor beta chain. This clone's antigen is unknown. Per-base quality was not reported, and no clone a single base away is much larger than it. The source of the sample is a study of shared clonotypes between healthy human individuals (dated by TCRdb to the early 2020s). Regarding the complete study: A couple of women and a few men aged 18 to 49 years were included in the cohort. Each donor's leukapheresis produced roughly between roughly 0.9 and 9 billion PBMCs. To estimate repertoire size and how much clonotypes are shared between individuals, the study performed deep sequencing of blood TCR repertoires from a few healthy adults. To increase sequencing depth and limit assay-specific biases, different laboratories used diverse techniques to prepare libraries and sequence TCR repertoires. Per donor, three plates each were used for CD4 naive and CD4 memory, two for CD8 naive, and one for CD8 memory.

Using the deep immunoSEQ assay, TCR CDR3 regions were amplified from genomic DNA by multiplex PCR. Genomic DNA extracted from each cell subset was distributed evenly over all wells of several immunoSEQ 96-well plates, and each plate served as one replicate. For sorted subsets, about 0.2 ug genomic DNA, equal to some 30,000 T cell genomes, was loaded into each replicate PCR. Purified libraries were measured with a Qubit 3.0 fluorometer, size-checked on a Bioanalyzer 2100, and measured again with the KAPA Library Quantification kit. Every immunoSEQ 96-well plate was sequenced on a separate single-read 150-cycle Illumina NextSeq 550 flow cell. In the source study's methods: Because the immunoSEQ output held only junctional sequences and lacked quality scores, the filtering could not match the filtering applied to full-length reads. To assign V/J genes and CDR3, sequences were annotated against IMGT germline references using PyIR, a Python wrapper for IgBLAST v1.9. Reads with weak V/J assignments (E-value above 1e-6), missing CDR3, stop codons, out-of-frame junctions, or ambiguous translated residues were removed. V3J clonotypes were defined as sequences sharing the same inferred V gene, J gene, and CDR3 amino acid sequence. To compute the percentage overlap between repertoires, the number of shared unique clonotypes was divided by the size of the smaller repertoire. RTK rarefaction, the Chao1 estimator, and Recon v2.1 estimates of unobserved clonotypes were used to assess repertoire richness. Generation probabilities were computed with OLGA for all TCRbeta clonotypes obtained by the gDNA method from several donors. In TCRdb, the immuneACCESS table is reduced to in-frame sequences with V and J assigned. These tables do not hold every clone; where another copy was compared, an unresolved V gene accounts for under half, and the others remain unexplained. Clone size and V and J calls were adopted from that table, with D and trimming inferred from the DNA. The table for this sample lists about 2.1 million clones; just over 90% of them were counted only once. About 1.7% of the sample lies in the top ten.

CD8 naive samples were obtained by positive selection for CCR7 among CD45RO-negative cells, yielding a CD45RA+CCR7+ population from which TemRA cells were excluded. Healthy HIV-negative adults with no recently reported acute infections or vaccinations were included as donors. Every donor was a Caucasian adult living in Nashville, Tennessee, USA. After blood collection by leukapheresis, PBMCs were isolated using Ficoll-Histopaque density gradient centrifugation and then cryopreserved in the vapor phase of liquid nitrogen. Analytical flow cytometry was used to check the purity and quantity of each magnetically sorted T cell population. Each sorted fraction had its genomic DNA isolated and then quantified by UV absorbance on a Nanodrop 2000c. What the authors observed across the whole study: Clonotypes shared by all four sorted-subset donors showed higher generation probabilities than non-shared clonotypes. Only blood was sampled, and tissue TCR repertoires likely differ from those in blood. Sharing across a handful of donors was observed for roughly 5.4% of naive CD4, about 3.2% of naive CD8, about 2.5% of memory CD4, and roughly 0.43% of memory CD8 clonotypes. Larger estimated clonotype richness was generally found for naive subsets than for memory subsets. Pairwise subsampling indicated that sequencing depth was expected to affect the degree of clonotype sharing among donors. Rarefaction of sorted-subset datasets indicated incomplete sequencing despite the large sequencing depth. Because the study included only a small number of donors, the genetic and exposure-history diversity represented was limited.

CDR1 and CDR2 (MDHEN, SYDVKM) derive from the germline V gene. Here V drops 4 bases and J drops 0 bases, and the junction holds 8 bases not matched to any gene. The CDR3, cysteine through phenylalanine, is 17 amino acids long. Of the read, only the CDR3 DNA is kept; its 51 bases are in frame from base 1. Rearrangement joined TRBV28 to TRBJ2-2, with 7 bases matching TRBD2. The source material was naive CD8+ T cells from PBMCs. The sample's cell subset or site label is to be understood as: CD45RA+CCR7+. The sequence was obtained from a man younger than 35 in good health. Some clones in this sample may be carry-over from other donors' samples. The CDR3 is CASSSLSSGTNTGELFF. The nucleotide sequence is TGTGCCAGCAGTTCCTTGTCCAGCGGGACGAACACCGGGGAGCTGTTTTTT.